The rows below give T cell receptor beta chains drawn from one sample of a study of blood T cells in healthy people across ages. TCRdb redid the calling of the 5' RACE reads with MiXCR, one entry per CDR3 protein. The table lists about 1.6 million distinct CDR3 sequences, roughly a third of them singletons, with around 10% in the top ten. The sample consisted of blood. The origin of the receptors is a woman aged 30 to 39 in good health. Each CDR3 is given with its conserved first and last residue. Fields, in order: J gene, D gene, clone size, V gene, CDR3 protein, CDR3 DNA. A D gene is named only where the DNA matches it firmly. Size values are once, few and many counts, or a class for expanded clones, and some rows have none.

TRBJ1-5	.	.	TRBV27	CASKTGFYSNQPQHF	TGTGCCAGTAAGACAGGCTTCTATAGCAATCAGCCCCAGCATTTT
TRBJ1-2	.	.	TRBV25-1	CASRAPGLYGYTF	TGTGCCAGCAGGGCCCCGGGTCTCTATGGCTACACCTTC
TRBJ1-1	TRBD1	.	TRBV27	CASRPHGQGTKDTEAFF	TGTGCCAGCAGACCTCACGGACAGGGGACGAAGGACACTGAAGCTTTCTTT
TRBJ2-7	TRBD2	few	TRBV28	CASRSPGLAGGSSYEQYF	TGTGCCAGCAGGTCCCCGGGACTAGCGGGAGGGAGCTCCTACGAGCAGTACTTC
TRBJ2-7	.	.	TRBV7-2	CASSSQSGPYEQYF	TGTGCCAGCAGTTCCCAAAGCGGTCCCTACGAGCAGTACTTC
TRBJ2-7	.	many	TRBV9	CASSVGTDSGYEQYF	TGTGCCAGCAGCGTTGGGACAGATAGCGGCTACGAGCAGTACTTC
TRBJ1-1	.	few	TRBV11-2	CASSLGHGLEAFF	TGTGCCAGCAGCTTAGGACACGGGCTAGAAGCTTTCTTT
TRBJ2-3	.	few	TRBV7-8	CASRRTAVSTDTQYF	TGTGCCAGCCGCCGAACCGCAGTTAGCACAGATACGCAGTATTTT
TRBJ1-6	.	.	TRBV20-1	CSARGPTGNSPLHF	TGCAGTGCTAGAGGTCCGACGGGGAATTCACCCCTCCACTTT
TRBJ2-7	TRBD2	few	TRBV20-1	CSASIGTSGVYEQYF	TGCAGTGCTAGCATTGGGACTAGCGGGGTTTACGAGCAGTACTTC
TRBJ2-1	TRBD2	.	TRBV29-1	CGAEGGRAISYNEQFF	TGCGGCGCTGAAGGTGGGAGGGCCATCTCCTACAATGAGCAGTTCTTC
TRBJ2-6	.	.	TRBV5-1	CASSLEGTRRTGGANVLTF	TGCGCCAGCAGCTTGGAGGGTACCCGCCGGACTGGGGGGGCCAACGTCCTGACTTTC
TRBJ2-1	.	.	TRBV6-5	CASRYDYKQFF	TGTGCCAGCAGGTACGATTACAAGCAGTTCTTC
TRBJ1-4	.	.	TRBV24-1	CATSDSRVNEKLFF	TGTGCCACCAGTGATTCGAGGGTTAATGAAAAACTGTTTTTT
TRBJ2-1	TRBD2	.	TRBV29-1	CSVELAAQYNEQFF	TGCAGCGTTGAACTAGCGGCCCAATACAATGAGCAGTTCTTC
TRBJ2-1	.	.	TRBV6-5	CASSTDRPIYNEQFF	TGTGCCAGCAGCACCGACAGACCCATCTACAATGAGCAGTTCTTC
TRBJ2-7	.	.	TRBV20-1	CSATGNTYEQYF	TGCAGTGCTACAGGGAATACCTACGAGCAGTACTTC
TRBJ2-3	TRBD2	few	TRBV12-3/TRBV12-4	CASRPGLVPDTQYF	TGTGCCAGCAGACCGGGACTAGTCCCAGATACGCAGTATTTT
TRBJ1-1	TRBD1	.	TRBV18	CASSPGRGAFF	TGTGCCAGCTCACCAGGCAGGGGGGCTTTCTTT
TRBJ1-1	.	.	TRBV30	CAWSYGVYTEAFF	TGTGCCTGGTCCTACGGGGTGTACACTGAAGCTTTCTTT
TRBJ1-2	.	few	TRBV6-1	CASSEAVALGPYGYTF	TGTGCCAGCAGTGAAGCGGTTGCCCTGGGCCCCTATGGCTACACCTTC
TRBJ2-2	TRBD2	.	TRBV4-1	CASSQAQTSGTRRNTGELFF	TGCGCCAGCAGCCAAGCCCAGACTAGCGGGACCCGAAGGAACACCGGGGAGCTGTTTTTT
TRBJ2-4	TRBD2	few	TRBV5-1	CASSSLGRGGSRTKNIQYF	TGCGCCAGCAGCTCGCTGGGACGGGGGGGGTCAAGAACCAAAAACATTCAGTACTTC
TRBJ1-1	TRBD1	few	TRBV7-9	CASSPHQTGKNTEAFF	TGTGCCAGCAGCCCCCACCAGACAGGGAAAAACACTGAAGCTTTCTTT
TRBJ1-2	.	.	TRBV29-1	CSVENGGSNYGYTF	TGCAGCGTTGAAAACGGGGGTTCAAACTATGGCTACACCTTC
TRBJ2-5	TRBD2	.	TRBV10-3	CAISDPGKRGGQYF	TGTGCCATCAGTGACCCCGGGAAAAGGGGAGGGCAGTACTTC
TRBJ1-1	.	once	TRBV20-1	CSAGGPGPQAFF	TGCAGTGCTGGGGGGCCAGGACCCCAAGCTTTCTTT
TRBJ2-2	TRBD2	.	TRBV6-5	CASSYTTSGGLNTGELFF	TGTGCCAGCAGTTACACGACTAGCGGGGGGCTTAACACCGGGGAGCTGTTTTTT
TRBJ2-3	.	.	TRBV10-3	CAISVENTDTQYF	TGTGCCATCAGTGTAGAGAACACAGATACGCAGTATTTT